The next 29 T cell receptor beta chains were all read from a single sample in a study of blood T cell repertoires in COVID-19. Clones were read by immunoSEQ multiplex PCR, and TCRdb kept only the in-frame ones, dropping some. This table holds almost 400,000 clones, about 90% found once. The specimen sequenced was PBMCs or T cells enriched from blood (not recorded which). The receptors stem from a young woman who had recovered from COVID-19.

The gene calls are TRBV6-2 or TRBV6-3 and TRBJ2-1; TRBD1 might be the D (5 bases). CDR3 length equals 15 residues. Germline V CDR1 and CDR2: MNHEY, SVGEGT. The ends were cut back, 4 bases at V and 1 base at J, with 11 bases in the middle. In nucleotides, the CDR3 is TGTGCCAGCAGTTGGCTGGCAGGGTCCTACAATGAGCAGTTCTTC. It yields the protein CASSWLAGSYNEQFF.

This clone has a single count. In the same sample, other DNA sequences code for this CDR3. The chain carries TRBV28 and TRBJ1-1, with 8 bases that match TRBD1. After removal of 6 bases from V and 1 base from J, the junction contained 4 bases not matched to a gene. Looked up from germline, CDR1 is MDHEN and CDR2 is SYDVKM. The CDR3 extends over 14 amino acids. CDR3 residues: CASSPTGGNTEAFF. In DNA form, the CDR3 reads TGTGCCAGCAGCCCAACAGGGGGGAACACTGAAGCTTTCTTT.

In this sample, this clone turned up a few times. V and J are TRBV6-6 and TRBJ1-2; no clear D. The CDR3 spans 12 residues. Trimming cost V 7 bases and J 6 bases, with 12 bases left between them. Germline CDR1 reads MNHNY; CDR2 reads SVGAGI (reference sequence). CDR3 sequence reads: CASTLHEDGYTF. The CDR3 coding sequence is TGTGCCAGCACCTTACACGAGGATGGCTACACCTTC.

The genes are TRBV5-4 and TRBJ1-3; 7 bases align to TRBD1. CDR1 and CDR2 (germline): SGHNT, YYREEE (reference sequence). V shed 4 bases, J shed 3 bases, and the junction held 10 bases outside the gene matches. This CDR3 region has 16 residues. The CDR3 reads CASSPRGGGGGNTIYF. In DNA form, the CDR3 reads TGTGCCAGCAGCCCACGAGGAGGGGGCGGTGGAAACACCATATATTTT.

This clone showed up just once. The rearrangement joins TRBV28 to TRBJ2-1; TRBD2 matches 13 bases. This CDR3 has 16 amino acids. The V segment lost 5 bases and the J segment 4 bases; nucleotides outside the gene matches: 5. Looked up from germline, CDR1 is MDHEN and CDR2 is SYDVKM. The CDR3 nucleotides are TGTGCCAGCAGTCCTGAACTAGCGGGAGGGTACAATGAGCAGTTCTTC. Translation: CASSPELAGGYNEQFF.

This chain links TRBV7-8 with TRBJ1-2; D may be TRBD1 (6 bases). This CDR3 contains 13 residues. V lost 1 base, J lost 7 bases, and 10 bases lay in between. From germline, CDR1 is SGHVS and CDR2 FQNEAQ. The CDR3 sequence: CASSLDRVGGYTF. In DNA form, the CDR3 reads TGTGCCAGCAGCTTAGACAGGGTCGGTGGCTACACCTTC.

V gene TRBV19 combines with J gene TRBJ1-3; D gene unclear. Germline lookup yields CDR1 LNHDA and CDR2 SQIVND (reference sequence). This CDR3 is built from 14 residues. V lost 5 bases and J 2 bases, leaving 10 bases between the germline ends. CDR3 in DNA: TGTGCCAGTAGTGGAGGGATGGCTGGAAACACCATATATTTT. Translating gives CASSGGMAGNTIYF.

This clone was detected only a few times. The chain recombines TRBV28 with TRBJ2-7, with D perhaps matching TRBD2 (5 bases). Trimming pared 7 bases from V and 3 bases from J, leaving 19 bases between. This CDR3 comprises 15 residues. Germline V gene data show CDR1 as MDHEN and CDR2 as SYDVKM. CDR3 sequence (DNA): TGTGCCAGCATAGGTCGGCAGGACGGGATCTACGAGCAGTACTTC. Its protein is CASIGRQDGIYEQYF. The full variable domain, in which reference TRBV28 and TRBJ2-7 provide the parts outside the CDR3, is DVKVTQSSRYLVKRTGEKVFLECVQDMDHENMFWYRQDPGLGLRLIYFSYDVKMKEKGDIPEGYSVSREKKERFSLILESASTNQTSMYLCASIGRQDGIYEQYFGPGTRLTVT.

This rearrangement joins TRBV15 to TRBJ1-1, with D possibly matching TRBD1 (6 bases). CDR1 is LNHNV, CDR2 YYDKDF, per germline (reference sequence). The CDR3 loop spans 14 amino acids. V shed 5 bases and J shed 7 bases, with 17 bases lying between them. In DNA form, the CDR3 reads TGTGCCACCAGCTTTGGGACATTCGATGATGAAGCTTTCTTT. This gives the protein CATSFGTFDDEAFF.

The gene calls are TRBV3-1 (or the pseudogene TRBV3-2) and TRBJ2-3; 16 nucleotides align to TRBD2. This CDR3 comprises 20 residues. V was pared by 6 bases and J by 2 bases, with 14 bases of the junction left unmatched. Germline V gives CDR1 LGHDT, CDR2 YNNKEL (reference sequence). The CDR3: CASSRSGLAGGPGFTDTQYF. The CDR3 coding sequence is TGTGCCAGCAGTCGCTCGGGACTAGCGGGAGGGCCTGGGTTCACAGATACGCAGTATTTT.

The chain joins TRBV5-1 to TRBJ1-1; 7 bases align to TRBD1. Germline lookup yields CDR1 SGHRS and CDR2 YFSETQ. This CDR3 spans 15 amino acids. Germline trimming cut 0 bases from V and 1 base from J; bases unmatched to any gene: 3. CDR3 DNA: TGCGCCAGCAGCTTGGGACAGGGAAAGAACACTGAAGCTTTCTTT. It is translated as CASSLGQGKNTEAFF.

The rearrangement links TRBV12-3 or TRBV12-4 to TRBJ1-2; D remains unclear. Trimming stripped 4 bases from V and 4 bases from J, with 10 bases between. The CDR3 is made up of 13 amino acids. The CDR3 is CASSSMSGYGYTF. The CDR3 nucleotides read TGTGCCAGCAGTTCAATGTCCGGCTATGGCTACACCTTC.

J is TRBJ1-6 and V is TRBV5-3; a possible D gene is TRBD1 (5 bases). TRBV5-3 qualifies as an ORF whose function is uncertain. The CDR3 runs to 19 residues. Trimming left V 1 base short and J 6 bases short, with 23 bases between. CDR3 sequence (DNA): TGTGCCAGAAGCTTGTCGTGTTCTCTGATCCGTAGGGGTAATTCACCCCTCCACTTT. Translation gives CARSLSCSLIRRGNSPLHF.

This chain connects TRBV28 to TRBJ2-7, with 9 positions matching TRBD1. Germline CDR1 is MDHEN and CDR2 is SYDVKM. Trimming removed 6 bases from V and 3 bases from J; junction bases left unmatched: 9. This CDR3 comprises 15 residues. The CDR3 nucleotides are TGTGCCAGCAGCGCGTTCGGGACAGGGAACTACGAGCAGTACTTC. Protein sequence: CASSAFGTGNYEQYF.

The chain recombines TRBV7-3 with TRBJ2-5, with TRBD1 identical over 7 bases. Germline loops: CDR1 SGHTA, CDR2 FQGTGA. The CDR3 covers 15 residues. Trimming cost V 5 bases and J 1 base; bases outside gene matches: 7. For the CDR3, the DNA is TGTGCCAGCAGCCGTGGTAGGGGGCCCCAAGAGACCCAGTACTTC. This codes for CASSRGRGPQETQYF. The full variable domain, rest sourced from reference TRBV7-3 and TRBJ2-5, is GAGVSQTPSNKVTEKGKYVELRCDPISGHTALYWYRQSLGQGPEFLIYFQGTGAADDSGLPNDRFFAVRPEGSVSTLKIQRTERGDSAVYLCASSRGRGPQETQYFGPGTRLLVL.

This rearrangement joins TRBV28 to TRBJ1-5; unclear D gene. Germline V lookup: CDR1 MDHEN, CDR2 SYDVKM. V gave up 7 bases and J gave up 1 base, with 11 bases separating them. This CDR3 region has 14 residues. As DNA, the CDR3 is TGTGCCAGCACAAGGAGCGGGAGCAATCAGCCCCAGCATTTT. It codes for CASTRSGSNQPQHF. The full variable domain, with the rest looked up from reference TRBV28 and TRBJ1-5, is DVKVTQSSRYLVKRTGEKVFLECVQDMDHENMFWYRQDPGLGLRLIYFSYDVKMKEKGDIPEGYSVSREKKERFSLILESASTNQTSMYLCASTRSGSNQPQHFGDGTRLSIL.

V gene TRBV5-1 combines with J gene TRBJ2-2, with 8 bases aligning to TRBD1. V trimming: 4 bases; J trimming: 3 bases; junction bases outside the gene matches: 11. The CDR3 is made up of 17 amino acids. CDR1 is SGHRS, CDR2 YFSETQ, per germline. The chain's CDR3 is CASSLAWQGAYTGELFF. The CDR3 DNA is TGCGCCAGCAGCCTGGCCTGGCAGGGGGCTTACACCGGGGAGCTGTTTTTT. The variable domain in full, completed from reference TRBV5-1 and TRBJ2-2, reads KAGVTQTPRYLIKTRGQQVTLSCSPISGHRSVSWYQQTPGQGLQFLFEYFSETQRNKGNFPGRFSGRQFSNSRSEMNVSTLELGDSALYLCASSLAWQGAYTGELFFGEGSRLTVL.

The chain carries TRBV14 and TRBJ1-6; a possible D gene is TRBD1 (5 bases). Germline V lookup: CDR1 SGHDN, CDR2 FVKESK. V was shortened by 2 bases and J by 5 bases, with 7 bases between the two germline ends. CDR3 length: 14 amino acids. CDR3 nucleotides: TGTGCCAGCAGCCAACTAGGGGATAATTCACCCCTCCACTTT. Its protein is CASSQLGDNSPLHF.

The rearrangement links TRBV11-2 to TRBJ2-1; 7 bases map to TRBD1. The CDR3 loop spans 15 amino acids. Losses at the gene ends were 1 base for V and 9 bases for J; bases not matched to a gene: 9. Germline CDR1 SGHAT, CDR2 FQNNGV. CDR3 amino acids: CASSLAGRGSGEQFF. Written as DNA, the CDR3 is TGTGCCAGCAGCTTAGCGGGCAGGGGGTCTGGTGAGCAGTTCTTC.

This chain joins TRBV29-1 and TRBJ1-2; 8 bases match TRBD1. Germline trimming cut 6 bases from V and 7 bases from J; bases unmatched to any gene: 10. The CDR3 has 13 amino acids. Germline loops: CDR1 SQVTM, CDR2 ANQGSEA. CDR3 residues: CSVEDRASRGYTF. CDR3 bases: TGCAGCGTCGAGGACAGGGCGAGTCGTGGCTACACCTTC.

CDR3 sequence reads: CASSGEGETQYF. Written as DNA, the CDR3 is TGTGCCAGCAGCGGGGAGGGGGAGACCCAGTACTTC. This chain connects TRBV9 to TRBJ2-5; 7 bases agree with TRBD2. V shed 3 bases, J shed 5 bases, and the junction held 1 base outside the gene matches. The CDR3 runs to 12 residues. The germline V gene has CDR1 SGDLS and CDR2 YYNGEE.

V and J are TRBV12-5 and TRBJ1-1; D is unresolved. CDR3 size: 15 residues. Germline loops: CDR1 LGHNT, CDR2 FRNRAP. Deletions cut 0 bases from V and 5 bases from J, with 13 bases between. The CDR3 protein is CASGLVLGTMTEAFF. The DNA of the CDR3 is TGTGCTAGTGGTTTGGTACTAGGTACAATGACTGAAGCTTTCTTT.

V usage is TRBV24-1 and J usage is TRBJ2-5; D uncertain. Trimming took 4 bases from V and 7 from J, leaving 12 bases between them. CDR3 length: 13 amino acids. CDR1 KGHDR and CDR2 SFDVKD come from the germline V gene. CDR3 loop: CATSEGPLGTQYF. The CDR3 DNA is TGTGCCACCAGTGAGGGCCCCCTGGGGACCCAGTACTTC.

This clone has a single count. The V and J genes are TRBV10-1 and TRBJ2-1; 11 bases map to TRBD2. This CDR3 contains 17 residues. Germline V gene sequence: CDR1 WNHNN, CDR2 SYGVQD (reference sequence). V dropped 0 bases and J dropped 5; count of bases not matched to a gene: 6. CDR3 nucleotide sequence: TGCGCCAGCAGTGAGTCGACGGGACTAGCGGCCAACAATGAGCAGTTCTTC. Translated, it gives CASSESTGLAANNEQFF.

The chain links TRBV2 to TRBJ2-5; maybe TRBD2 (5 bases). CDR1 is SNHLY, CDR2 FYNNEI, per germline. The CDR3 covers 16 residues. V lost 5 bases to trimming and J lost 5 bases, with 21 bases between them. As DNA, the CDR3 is TGTGCCAGCAGTCCGCCCTCTGGCGCCTCGGGGGAGACCCAGTACTTC. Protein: CASSPPSGASGETQYF.

DNA of the CDR3: TGTGCCAGCAACCCAGCAGGGCTAGCGGGGAACACCGGGGAGCTGTTTTTT. It is translated as CASNPAGLAGNTGELFF. The V gene is TRBV27, the J gene TRBJ2-2; 8 positions match TRBD2. Trimming cost V 7 bases and J 1 base; bases outside gene matches: 11. CDR1 is MNHEY and CDR2 is SMNVEV in the germline V gene (reference sequence). There are 17 residues in the CDR3.

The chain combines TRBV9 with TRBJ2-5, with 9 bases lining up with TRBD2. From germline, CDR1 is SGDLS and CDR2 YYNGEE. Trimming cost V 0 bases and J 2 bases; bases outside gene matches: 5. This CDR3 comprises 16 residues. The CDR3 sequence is CASSVALAGAQETQYF. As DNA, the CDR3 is TGTGCCAGCAGCGTAGCTTTAGCGGGGGCGCAAGAGACCCAGTACTTC.

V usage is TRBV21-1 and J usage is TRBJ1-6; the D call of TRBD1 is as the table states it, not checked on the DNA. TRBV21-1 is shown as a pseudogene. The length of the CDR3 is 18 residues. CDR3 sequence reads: CASSPEAGPKTYNSPLHF. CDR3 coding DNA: TGTGCCAGCAGCCCCGAGGCAGGGCCCAAAACCTATAATTCACCCCTCCACTTT.

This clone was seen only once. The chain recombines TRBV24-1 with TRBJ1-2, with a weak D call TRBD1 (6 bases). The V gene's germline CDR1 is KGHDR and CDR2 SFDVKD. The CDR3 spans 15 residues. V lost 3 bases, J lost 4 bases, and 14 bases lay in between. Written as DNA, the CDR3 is TGTGCCACCAGTGATGCGGACAGCACCTTCTATGGCTACACCTTC. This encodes CATSDADSTFYGYTF.